This T cell receptor beta chain was sequenced during a study of control samples from healthy donors and cancer patients. TCRdb's table, derived via immunoSEQ multiplex PCR, lists solely in-frame clones and lacks some. The table has more than 95,000 clones, roughly 84% seen once; the top ten hold less than 9.5%. In germline, CDR1 is SGHNT, CDR2 YENEEA. The CDR3 has 14 residues. With 4 bases removed from V and 3 bases from J, the gap between germline ends came to 13 bases. The sample consisted of blood. The rearrangement links TRBV11-3 to TRBJ2-7; possible D gene TRBD2, 6 bases. This TCR came from a man in his forties in good health. The CDR3 reads CASSSGLHFYEQYF. The CDR3 DNA sequence: TGTGCCAGCAGCTCGGGACTCCATTTCTACGAGCAGTACTTC.